This section outlines one TCR beta chain sequence together with its context. Trimming cost V 7 bases and J 7 bases, with 14 bases left between them. The length of the CDR3 is 13 residues. Germline assignment: CDR1 SQVTM and CDR2 ANQGSEA. This record belongs to a study of blood T cell repertoires in COVID-19. Assay: immunoSEQ multiplex PCR; the TCRdb copy retains only in-frame clones and omits some. Of roughly 200,000 clones in the sample, around 92% were seen once. The rearrangement links TRBV29-1 to TRBJ1-6, with D possibly being TRBD1 (5 bases). The sequence came from a woman in her twenties or thirties with acute COVID-19. Input material: PBMCs or T cells enriched from blood (not recorded which). The CDR3 sequence is CSARLGGNSPLHF. The CDR3 DNA follows: TGCAGCGCTCGGTTGGGGGGGAATTCACCCCTCCACTTT. Full variable domain (missing parts from reference TRBV29-1 and TRBJ1-6): SAVISQKPSRDICQRGTSLTIQCQVDSQVTMMFWYRQQPGQSLTLIATANQGSEATYESGFVIDKFPISRPNLTFSTLTVSNMSPEDSSIYLCSARLGGNSPLHFGNGTRLTVT.